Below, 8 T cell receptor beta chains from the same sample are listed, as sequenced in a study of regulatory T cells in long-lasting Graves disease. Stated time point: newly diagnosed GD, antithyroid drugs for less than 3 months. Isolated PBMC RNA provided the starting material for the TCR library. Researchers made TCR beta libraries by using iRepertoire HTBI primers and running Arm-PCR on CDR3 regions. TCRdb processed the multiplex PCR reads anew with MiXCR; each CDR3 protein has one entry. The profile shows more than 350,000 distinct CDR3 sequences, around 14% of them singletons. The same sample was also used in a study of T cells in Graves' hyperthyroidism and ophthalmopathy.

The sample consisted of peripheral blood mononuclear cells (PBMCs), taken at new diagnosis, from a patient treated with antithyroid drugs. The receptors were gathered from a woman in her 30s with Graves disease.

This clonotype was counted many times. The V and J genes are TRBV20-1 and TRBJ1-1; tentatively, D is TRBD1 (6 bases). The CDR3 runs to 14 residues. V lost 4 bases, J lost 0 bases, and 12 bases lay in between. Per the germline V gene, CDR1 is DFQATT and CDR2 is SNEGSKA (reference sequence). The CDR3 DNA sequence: TGCAGTGCTACAGGCGGGGACATGAACACTGAAGCTTTCTTT. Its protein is CSATGGDMNTEAFF.

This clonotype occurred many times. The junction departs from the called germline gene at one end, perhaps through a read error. In nucleotides, the CDR3 is TGTGCCAGCAGCCAAGGTCTGGCAGGGCGTCAGTTC. Amino acid sequence: CASSQGLAGRQF. The J gene is TRBJ2-7, the V gene TRBV14, with D perhaps matching TRBD1 (5 bases). In germline, CDR1 is SGHDN, CDR2 FVKESK. The CDR3 runs to 12 residues.

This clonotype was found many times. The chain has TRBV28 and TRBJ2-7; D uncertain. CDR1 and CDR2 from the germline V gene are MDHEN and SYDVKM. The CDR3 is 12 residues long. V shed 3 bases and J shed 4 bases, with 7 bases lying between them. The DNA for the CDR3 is TGTGCCAGCAGTTTCGGCTCTTACGAGCAGTACTTC. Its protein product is CASSFGSYEQYF.

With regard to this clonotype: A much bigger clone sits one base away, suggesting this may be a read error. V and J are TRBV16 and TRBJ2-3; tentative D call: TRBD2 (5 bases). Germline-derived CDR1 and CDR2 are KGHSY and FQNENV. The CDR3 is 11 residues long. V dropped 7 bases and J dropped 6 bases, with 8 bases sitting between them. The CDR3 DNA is TGTGCCAGCACCTCGGGGGATACGCAGTATTTT. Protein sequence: CASTSGDTQYF.

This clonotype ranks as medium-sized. CDR3 DNA sequence: TGTGCCAGCAGCTTAGATTTGGAAGAGACCCAGTACTTC. The encoded protein is CASSLDLEETQYF. V usage is TRBV7-8 and J usage is TRBJ2-5; D is uncertain. Looked up from germline, CDR1 is SGHVS and CDR2 is FQNEAQ. The length of the CDR3 is 13 residues. Trimming shortened V by 1 base and J by 3 bases, and 6 bases separated the two germline ends.

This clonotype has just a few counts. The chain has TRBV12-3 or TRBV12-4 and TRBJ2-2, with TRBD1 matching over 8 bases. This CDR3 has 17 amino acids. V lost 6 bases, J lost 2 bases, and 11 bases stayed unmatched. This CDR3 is CASSPGGRQGNTGELFF. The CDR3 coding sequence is TGTGCCAGCAGCCCAGGGGGCCGACAGGGCAACACCGGGGAGCTGTTTTTT.

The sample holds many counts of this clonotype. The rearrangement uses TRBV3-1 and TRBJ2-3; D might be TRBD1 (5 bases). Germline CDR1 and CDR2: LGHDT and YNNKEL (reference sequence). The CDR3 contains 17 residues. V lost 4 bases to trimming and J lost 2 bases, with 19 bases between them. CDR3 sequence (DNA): TGTGCCAGCAGCCCGTTGGAAGGGAAGGGGTCCACAGATACGCAGTATTTT. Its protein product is CASSPLEGKGSTDTQYF.

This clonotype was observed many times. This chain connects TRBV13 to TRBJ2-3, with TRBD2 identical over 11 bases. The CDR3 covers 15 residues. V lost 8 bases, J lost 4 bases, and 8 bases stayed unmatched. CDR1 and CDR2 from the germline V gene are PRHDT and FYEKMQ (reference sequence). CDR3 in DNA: TGTGCCAGCCGGATAGCGGGAGGGGTTCCAGATACGCAGTATTTT. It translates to CASRIAGGVPDTQYF.